One sample yielded the 22 T cell receptor beta chains listed below, sequenced in a study of tumor and adjacent non-tumor tissue in lung cancer. The library came from three nested PCR rounds adapted from ARM-PCR protocols. TCRdb redid the calling of the multiplex PCR reads with MiXCR, one entry per CDR3 protein. Here the sample spans roughly 150,000 distinct CDR3 sequences, roughly 70% being singletons. This sample's RNA came from whole unsorted tissue. Sequencing was performed on lung tumor tissue. The receptors originated from a man in his sixties with small cell lung cancer.

On this clonotype: Relative to the germline gene, one junction end is altered; a read error may explain this. V usage is TRBV11-1 and J usage is TRBJ1-2; the match to TRBD1 covers 7 bases. The CDR3 runs 12 residues. CDR1 and CDR2 from the germline V gene are SGHAT and FQDESV (reference sequence). CDR3 sequence reads: CVSSKTGIGYTF. CDR3 in DNA: TGTGTCAGCAGCAAGACAGGGATTGGCTACACCTTC.

Note on this clonotype: It is likely a read error, because the conserved phenylalanine at the end of the CDR3 is missing. The chain uses TRBV4-2 and TRBJ1-1; D is unclear. Germline lookup yields CDR1 LGHNA and CDR2 YNFKEQ. The germline V and J ends were trimmed by 0 bases and 1 base, with 6 bases remaining between them. This CDR3 comprises 14 residues. The CDR3 DNA reads TGTGCCAGCAGCCAAGATAGCAAGAACACTGAAGCTTTCTTA. Its protein product is CASSQDSKNTEAFL.

V gene TRBV5-4 combines with J gene TRBJ2-2, with D uncertain. Germline V gives CDR1 SGHNT, CDR2 YYREEE (reference sequence). The CDR3 has 14 residues. V was shortened by 0 bases and J by 6 bases, with 9 bases between the two germline ends. The CDR3: CASSLVGRAGELFF. The CDR3 bases are TGTGCCAGCAGCTTGGTAGGTAGAGCCGGGGAGCTGTTTTTT.

The rearrangement uses TRBV6-1 and TRBJ1-5; 8 bases are shared with TRBD1. Germline CDR1 reads MNHNS; CDR2 reads SASEGT. The length of the CDR3 is 14 residues. V was pared by 4 bases and J by 7 bases, with 6 bases of the junction left unmatched. The CDR3 is CASSGRAGGQPQHF. The CDR3 bases are TGTGCCAGCAGTGGGAGGGCAGGGGGCCAGCCCCAGCATTTT.

This clonotype is termed medium-sized. Here the CDR3 reads CASSEPPGRQAFF. CDR3 nucleotide sequence: TGTGCCAGCAGTGAACCCCCGGGGAGGCAAGCTTTCTTT. The chain uses TRBV6-1 and TRBJ1-1; no reliable D call. The germline CDR1 and CDR2 sequences are MNHNS and SASEGT. Trimming shortened V by 2 bases and J by 9 bases, and 13 bases separated the two germline ends. The CDR3 is made up of 13 amino acids.

The chain recombines TRBV5-3 with TRBJ2-2, with 9 bases fitting TRBD2. TRBV5-3 is flagged as an ORF with uncertain function. CDR3 length equals 16 residues. V lost 0 bases to trimming and J lost 2 bases; unmatched junction nucleotides: 2. CDR3 loop: CARSLGLAENTGELFF. CDR3 DNA sequence: TGTGCCAGAAGCTTGGGACTAGCGGAAAACACCGGGGAGCTGTTTTTT.

Points on this clonotype: It may be a read error: a sequence one base away is much more abundant. V gene TRBV29-1 combines with J gene TRBJ2-5, with TRBD2 matching over 8 bases. Germline CDR1 SQVTM, CDR2 ANQGSEA. The V segment lost 5 bases and the J segment 5 bases; nucleotides outside the gene matches: 4. CDR3 size: 12 residues. The chain's CDR3 is CSVPSGHETQYF. CDR3 bases: TGCAGCGTTCCTAGCGGGCACGAGACCCAGTACTTC. The whole variable domain, filled in from reference TRBV29-1 and TRBJ2-5, reads SAVISQKPSRDICQRGTSLTIQCQVDSQVTMMFWYRQQPGQSLTLIATANQGSEATYESGFVIDKFPISRPNLTFSTLTVSNMSPEDSSIYLCSVPSGHETQYFGPGTRLLVL.

This clonotype has a handful of counts. The V call is TRBV4-1, the J call TRBJ2-2; 10 bases fit TRBD1. V was clipped by 4 bases and J by 15 bases; unmatched bases: 14. This CDR3 has 15 residues. CDR1 and CDR2 from the germline V gene are MGHRA and YSYEKL. CDR3 nucleotides: TGCGCCAGCAGCCGGACAGGGGGAAACACCGGTGAGATGTTTTTT. Its translation: CASSRTGGNTGEMFF.

This clonotype was observed at least ten times. The chain carries TRBV4-1 and TRBJ2-2; 12 bases are shared with TRBD1. Unmatched junction bases numbered 7, after V lost 0 bases and J lost 5 bases. The V gene's germline CDR1 is MGHRA and CDR2 YSYEKL. The CDR3 is 18 amino acids. CDR3 sequence (DNA): TGCGCCAGCAGCCAAGATACGGGACAGGGGGCTGGAACCGGGGAGCTGTTTTTT. Protein: CASSQDTGQGAGTGELFF.

The gene calls are TRBV11-2 and TRBJ2-7; 7 positions match TRBD1. The CDR3 length is 12 residues. Germline V CDR1 and CDR2: SGHAT, FQNNGV. The trim removed 4 bases at V and 7 bases at J, leaving 4 bases unmatched. DNA of the CDR3: TGTGCCAGCAGCTCAGGGGGTCCGGAGCAGTACTTC. Protein sequence: CASSSGGPEQYF.

This clonotype has only a few counts. The junction departs from the called germline gene at one end, perhaps through a read error. The rearrangement uses TRBV29-1 and TRBJ2-7; D possibly matches TRBD1 or TRBD2 (5 bases each). The CDR3 contains 14 residues. Germline assignment: CDR1 SQVTM and CDR2 ANQGSEA. DNA for the CDR3: TGTAGCGTTGAAGATCCGACAGTGGGCTACGAGCAGTACTTC. Its translation: CSVEDPTVGYEQYF.

The chain is built from TRBV12-3 or TRBV12-4 and TRBJ2-3, with TRBD1 identical over 8 bases. V was clipped by 7 bases and J by 2 bases; unmatched bases: 8. The CDR3 has 15 amino acids. CDR3 DNA sequence: TGTGCCAGCAAAAACCGGGACAGGTACACAGATACGCAGTATTTT. Its translation: CASKNRDRYTDTQYF.

This clonotype has a handful of counts. The chain links TRBV5-6 to TRBJ1-6; 11 nucleotides agree with TRBD1. Germline V CDR1 and CDR2: SGHDT, YYEEEE. V shed 4 bases and J 14 bases; nucleotides not matched to a gene: 11. This CDR3 is built from 15 residues. The CDR3 nucleotides read TGTGCCAGCAGCCAGGGACAGGGGGGAATGAAATCCCTCCACTTT. Translated: CASSQGQGGMKSLHF.

The chain uses TRBV5-4 and TRBJ2-3; TRBD2 is a possible D gene (6 bases). V lost 0 bases, J lost 13 bases, and 15 bases lay in between. Germline CDR1 SGHNT, CDR2 YYREEE (reference sequence). CDR3 length: 13 residues. Here the CDR3 reads CASSLVSGTREYF. CDR3 sequence (DNA): TGTGCCAGCAGCTTGGTCTCGGGGACTCGGGAGTATTTT.

The chain uses TRBV5-5 and TRBJ2-3; perhaps TRBD2 as D (6 bases). Per germline, CDR1 SGHKS and CDR2 YYEKEE (reference sequence). The CDR3 has 15 amino acids. The CDR3: CVSSFSAGLTDTQYF. The CDR3 DNA reads as TGTGTCAGTAGCTTTTCAGCGGGTCTGACCGATACGCAGTATTTT.

Comments on this clonotype: This sequence may be a read error, since a much larger clone differs from it by one base. This sequence joins TRBV2 and TRBJ2-6; no clear D gene. CDR1 is SNHLY, CDR2 FYNNEI, per germline. The CDR3 runs to 16 residues. The CDR3 DNA sequence: TGTGTCAGCAGTGAAGCCACCCAGGTTGGGGCCAACGTCCTGACTTTC. Protein product: CVSSEATQVGANVLTF.

This clonotype was observed a single time. The chain has TRBV10-3 and TRBJ2-7, with TRBD1 as a possible D gene (6 bases). V was cut by 5 bases and J by 12 bases, with 32 bases left in between. Germline CDR1 ENHRY, CDR2 SYGVKD. The CDR3 covers 17 residues. CDR3 bases: TGTGCCATCAGTCCTGGGGGACACTCAAAAGGGACCTACGAGTCGTACGTC. Encoded protein: CAISPGGHSKGTYESYV.

In regard to this clonotype: The conserved closing phenylalanine or tryptophan is absent in this CDR3, likely reflecting a read error. It is unclear where the CDR3 begins or ends on the DNA, so no DNA is shown, and the CDR3 is as TCRdb lists it. V and J are TRBV6-5 and TRBJ2-7; the table's D call TRBD2 went unverified against the DNA. The CDR3 spans 15 amino acids, including both terminal residues. Germline V gives CDR1 MNHEY, CDR2 SVGAGI. This CDR3 is CASRGGLAPGYEHYI.

With regard to this clonotype: The junction differs from germline at one of its ends, possibly a read error. The rearrangement uses TRBV29-1 and TRBJ2-3; D may be TRBD2 (7 bases). This CDR3 region has 15 residues. The V gene's germline CDR1 is SQVTM and CDR2 ANQGSEA. CDR3 nucleotide sequence: TGCTGCCTTGAGGGGGGGATTTCTAGCACAGATACGCACTATTTT. Amino acids: CCLEGGISSTDTHYF.

V usage is TRBV11-1 and J usage is TRBJ2-7, with unresolved D. Trimming pared 2 bases from V and 2 bases from J, leaving 10 bases between. CDR3 size: 14 residues. CDR1 and CDR2 from the germline V gene are SGHAT and FQDESV (reference sequence). CDR3 sequence: CASSLTWVAYEQYF. The CDR3, as DNA: TGTGCCAGCAGCTTAACGTGGGTGGCCTACGAGCAGTACTTC.

This clonotype turned up a few times. The V gene is TRBV4-2, the J gene TRBJ1-1; D is perhaps TRBD1 (5 bases). This CDR3 is built from 12 residues. CDR1 is LGHNA, CDR2 YNFKEQ, per germline. The V and J ends lost 4 bases and 5 bases respectively, with 8 bases between them. This CDR3 reads CASSREGTEAFF. Here the CDR3 DNA reads TGTGCCAGCAGCCGGGAGGGGACTGAAGCTTTCTTT.

This chain joins TRBV5-5 and TRBJ1-5; unclear D gene. CDR3 length equals 16 residues. Trimming removed 0 bases from V and 3 bases from J, with 13 bases in between. The germline V gene has CDR1 SGHKS and CDR2 YYEKEE (reference sequence). The CDR3 DNA reads TGTGCCAGCAGCTTGGTCCCAGGTCAATTCAATCAGCCCCAGCATTTT. This sequence encodes CASSLVPGQFNQPQHF.